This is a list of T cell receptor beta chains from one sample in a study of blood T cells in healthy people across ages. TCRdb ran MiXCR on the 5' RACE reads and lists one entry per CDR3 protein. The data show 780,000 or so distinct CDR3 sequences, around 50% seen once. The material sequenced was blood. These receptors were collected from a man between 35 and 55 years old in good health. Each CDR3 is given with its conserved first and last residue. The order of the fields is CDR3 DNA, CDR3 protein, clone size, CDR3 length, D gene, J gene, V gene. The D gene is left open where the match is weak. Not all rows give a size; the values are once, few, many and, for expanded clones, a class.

TGTGCCAGCAGCTTAGCCGGGACTAGCGGGAGCTCTGAGCAGTTCTTC	CASSLAGTSGSSEQFF	-	16	TRBD2	TRBJ2-1	TRBV7-2
TGTGCCAGCACTGACACTCTTGACTTAGCTTTCTTT	CASTDTLDLAFF	-	12	-	TRBJ1-1	TRBV28
TGCAGTGCTCTCACGGACAGGGTAGATCAGCCCCAGCATTTT	CSALTDRVDQPQHF	-	14	TRBD1	TRBJ1-5	TRBV20-1
TGTGCCAGCAGCCAAGATTCAGGATCTAACGGGGTGACCCAGTACTTC	CASSQDSGSNGVTQYF	-	16	-	TRBJ2-5	TRBV4-2
TGCGCCACCTCTGGGACAGCGGGGCCAGATACGCAGTATTTT	CATSGTAGPDTQYF	-	14	-	TRBJ2-3	TRBV5-1
TGTGCCAGCAGCCTAACGAGGGGAGCGTTTTTAGGCCATGAGCAGTTCTTC	CASSLTRGAFLGHEQFF	-	17	-	TRBJ2-1	TRBV7-9
TGTGCCAGCAGTTACTTGCCAGGCAGGGAGACCCAGTACTTC	CASSYLPGRETQYF	-	14	-	TRBJ2-5	TRBV6-6
TGTGCCACCAGTGAATATGGGACTAGCGGGAGGGTTGAGCAGTTCTTC	CATSEYGTSGRVEQFF	-	16	TRBD2	TRBJ2-1	TRBV24-1
TGCGCCAGCAGCATTAGACAGGGTCAATCCTACAATGAGCAGTTCTTC	CASSIRQGQSYNEQFF	-	16	TRBD1	TRBJ2-1	TRBV5-1
TGTGCCAGCAGTTTTGTAAGCGGGAGATACAATGAGCAGTTCTTC	CASSFVSGRYNEQFF	once	15	TRBD2	TRBJ2-1	TRBV28
TGTGCCAGCAGTCGCATACGGGATGAAAAACTGTTTTTT	CASSRIRDEKLFF	once	13	-	TRBJ1-4	TRBV3-1
TGTGCCAGCAGGGAAACTAGCACAGATACGCAGTATTTT	CASRETSTDTQYF	-	13	-	TRBJ2-3	TRBV6-5
TGCAGTGCTAGAGTTGGGGTTGTGGAGACCCAGTACTTC	CSARVGVVETQYF	-	13	-	TRBJ2-5	TRBV20-1
TGCGCCAGCAGGGGGGGGACAGCGCGGTACTTC	CASRGGTARYF	few	11	-	TRBJ2-4	TRBV5-1
TGTGCCAGCAGTACCTGGACACGTAACTATGGCTACACCTTC	CASSTWTRNYGYTF	-	14	-	TRBJ1-2	TRBV3-1
TGCGCCAGCAGCGTCTTCCGGGGCTATACCTACGAGCAGTACTTC	CASSVFRGYTYEQYF	once	15	-	TRBJ2-7	TRBV4-1
TGTGCCAGCAGACGAAGACAGGGGGCCACAGATACGCAGTATTTT	CASRRRQGATDTQYF	once	15	TRBD1	TRBJ2-3	TRBV2
TGTGCCAGCAGGGCGAAAGCAGGACAGGGTACCGAGCAGTACTTC	CASRAKAGQGTEQYF	-	15	TRBD1	TRBJ2-7	TRBV6-5
TGTGCCAGCAGCGCGGGGGGGTATCGAGAGACCCAGTACTTC	CASSAGGYRETQYF	-	14	TRBD2	TRBJ2-5	TRBV9
TGCGCCAGCAGCGGACGGACAGGGTGGGGCTACACCTTC	CASSGRTGWGYTF	few	13	TRBD1	TRBJ1-2	TRBV5-1
TGTGCCAGCAGCTTAGCGCCGGGACAGGGGGCCTCCTACGAGCAGTTCTTC	CASSLAPGQGASYEQFF	-	17	TRBD1	TRBJ2-1	TRBV11-2
TGTGCCACCAGTGATTTCCCTCACGACAATGAGCAGTTCTTC	CATSDFPHDNEQFF	few	14	-	TRBJ2-1	TRBV24-1
TGTGCCAGCAGTGAATTGATCGGGGGTCGAAACGGTGGCTACACCTTC	CASSELIGGRNGGYTF	-	16	-	TRBJ1-2	TRBV25-1
TGTGCCAGCAGTTACCCGTTAGCGGGGGGGTCGGAGACCCAGTACTTC	CASSYPLAGGSETQYF	-	16	TRBD2	TRBJ2-5	TRBV6-2/TRBV6-3
TGTGGCAGCAGTGAAAGAGGCGCCAGACAGGCCGGGGAGCTGTTTTTT	CGSSERGARQAGELFF	-	16	-	TRBJ2-2	TRBV2
TGCAGTGCCCAAGGGCCGGGTCCGCAGTATTTT	CSAQGPGPQYF	-	11	-	TRBJ2-3	TRBV20-1
TGTGCCAGCAGTTACTTGGGTTACAGCCGTAATGAAAAACTGTTTTTT	CASSYLGYSRNEKLFF	-	16	-	TRBJ1-4	TRBV6-5
TGCAGCGTTGAGCCCGGGACAGGTCTTTTCAATGAGCAGTACTTC	CSVEPGTGLFNEQYF	once	15	TRBD1	TRBJ2-5	TRBV29-1
TGCAGTGCTAGAGCTGGGACAGACTATGGCTACACCTTC	CSARAGTDYGYTF	-	13	TRBD1	TRBJ1-2	TRBV20-1
TGCGCCAGCAGCCAAGTACCAGGGGTTGGGGCTAATGAAAAACTGTTTTTT	CASSQVPGVGANEKLFF	few	17	-	TRBJ1-4	TRBV4-1
TGTGCCAGCAGCCCCCGAAGAGGCGACAGCCCTTTGTCACGCGGGCGGTACTTC	CASSPRRGDSPLSRGRYF	-	18	-	TRBJ2-5	TRBV11-2
TGTGCCAGCACCTATTGGGACAGTTCTTTTACCTACGAGCAGTACTTC	CASTYWDSSFTYEQYF	-	16	TRBD1	TRBJ2-7	TRBV6-8
TGTGCCAGTGGGACTAGCGGGTCTGTCAATGAGCAGTTCTTC	CASGTSGSVNEQFF	-	14	TRBD2	TRBJ2-1	TRBV10-3
TGTGCCAGCAGCCCACAGGGGCCAGCTAGAAGTAATTCACCCCTCCACTTT	CASSPQGPARSNSPLHF	-	17	TRBD1	TRBJ1-6	TRBV3-1
TGTGCCAGCGGCGGGAGTCCCTACGAGCAGTACTTC	CASGGSPYEQYF	-	12	TRBD2	TRBJ2-7	TRBV6-1
TGTGCCAGCAGGCCGGGACTAGTTGAGGTCGAGACCCAGTACTTC	CASRPGLVEVETQYF	few	15	TRBD2	TRBJ2-5	TRBV27
TGTGCCAGCACCCTTACACTGGAGGGAACCAAAAACATTCAGTACTTC	CASTLTLEGTKNIQYF	-	16	-	TRBJ2-4	TRBV28
TGTGCCAGCAGTTACGGCCCCACTAGCGGGCCTTACAATGAGCAGTTCTTC	CASSYGPTSGPYNEQFF	few	17	TRBD2	TRBJ2-1	TRBV6-2/TRBV6-3
TGTGCCAGCAGCGAAAAACCGGGACTAGCGGGAGTGTTGTTCTTC	CASSEKPGLAGVLFF	-	15	TRBD2	TRBJ2-1	TRBV7-6
TGTGCCAGCAGCGCCGGACTAGAGGCGGAGACCCAGTACTTC	CASSAGLEAETQYF	few	14	TRBD2	TRBJ2-5	TRBV7-9
TGCAGCGTAGGGACGGGGAGAGGCCAAGAGACCCAGTACTTC	CSVGTGRGQETQYF	-	14	-	TRBJ2-5	TRBV29-1
TGTGCCAGCGGTGGACAGCCCGATTCACCCCTCCACTTT	CASGGQPDSPLHF	-	13	-	TRBJ1-6	TRBV7-9
TGCAGCGCCAAGCGCGGAGGGCAAGGGCGCTACAATGAGCAGTTCTTC	CSAKRGGQGRYNEQFF	-	16	-	TRBJ2-1	TRBV29-1
TGTGCCAGCAGTCTCACAGGGGTTCGCGAAAAACTGTTTTTT	CASSLTGVREKLFF	-	14	TRBD1	TRBJ1-4	TRBV28
TGTGCCAGCAGGTACAGGGTATCGGACACTGAAGCTTTCTTT	CASRYRVSDTEAFF	-	14	-	TRBJ1-1	TRBV12-3/TRBV12-4
TGTGCCAGCAGCTTACCTCGAACCAGGTTCGAAGAGACCCAGTACTTC	CASSLPRTRFEETQYF	-	16	-	TRBJ2-5	TRBV11-3
TGTGCCAGCACCCTCGGGGGGCCCTACAATGAGCAGTTCTTC	CASTLGGPYNEQFF	-	14	-	TRBJ2-1	TRBV7-2
TGTGCCAGCAGCTTGGGGGAGCTAGTTGATGGCTACACCTTC	CASSLGELVDGYTF	-	14	-	TRBJ1-2	TRBV5-5
TGTGCCAGCAGCCCGGACTCATCCTACAATGAGCAGTACTTC	CASSPDSSYNEQYF	-	14	-	TRBJ2-7	TRBV7-2
TGTGCCATCAGTCTAGCGGGAGAAGGCGGCGAGCAGTACTTC	CAISLAGEGGEQYF	-	14	TRBD2	TRBJ2-7	TRBV10-3
TGTGCCAGCAGCTTAGATCCCCTAGTAGCTGAGACCCAGTACTTC	CASSLDPLVAETQYF	-	15	-	TRBJ2-5	TRBV11-2
TGTGCCAGCAGCTTTTTAAGGGGGAGAACTAATGAAAAACTGTTTTTT	CASSFLRGRTNEKLFF	few	16	-	TRBJ1-4	TRBV11-2
TGTGCCAGCAGTCCCGGGACAGGGTTGGGCACTGAAGCTTTCTTT	CASSPGTGLGTEAFF	few	15	TRBD1	TRBJ1-1	TRBV6-5
TGTGCCAGCAGCACAACTAGCGGGGACTACAATGAGCAGTTCTTC	CASSTTSGDYNEQFF	few	15	-	TRBJ2-1	TRBV21-1
TGTGCCAGCAGCAAAGATGGCAGACACATGAGAATGAACAATGAGCAGTTCTTC	CASSKDGRHMRMNNEQFF	-	18	-	TRBJ2-1	TRBV21-1